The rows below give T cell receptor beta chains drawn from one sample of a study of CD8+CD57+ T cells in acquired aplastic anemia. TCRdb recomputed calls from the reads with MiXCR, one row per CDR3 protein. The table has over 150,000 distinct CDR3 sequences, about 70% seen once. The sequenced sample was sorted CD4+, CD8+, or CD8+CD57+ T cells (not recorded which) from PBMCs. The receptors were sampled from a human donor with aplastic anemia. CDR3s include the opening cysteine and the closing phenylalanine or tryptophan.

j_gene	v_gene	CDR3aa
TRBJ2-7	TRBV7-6	CASLLTGSYEQYF
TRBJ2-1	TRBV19	CASSIRGLAHNEQFF
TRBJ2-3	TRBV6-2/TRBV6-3	CASSKTGDADTQYF
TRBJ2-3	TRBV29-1	CSVGLTAYTDTQYF
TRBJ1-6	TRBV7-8	CASSLVWGSPLHF
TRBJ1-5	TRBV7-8	CASSSQGDQPQHF
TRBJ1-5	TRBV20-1	CSARDSAYQHF
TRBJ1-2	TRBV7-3	CASRSDRADGYTF
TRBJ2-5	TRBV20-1	CSALAGGLETQYF
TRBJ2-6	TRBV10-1	CASHDSSGANVLTF
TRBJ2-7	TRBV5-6	CASSYTYTGGGEQYF
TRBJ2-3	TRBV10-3	CAIATSGATDTQYF
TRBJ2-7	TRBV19	CAWSSSLREQHF
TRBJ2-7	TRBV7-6	CASSSGGSSYEQYF
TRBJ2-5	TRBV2	CASSGGTSVAQETQYF
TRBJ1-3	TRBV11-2	CASSPEQGIGNTIYF
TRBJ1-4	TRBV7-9	CASSQGQEKLFF
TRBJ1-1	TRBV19	CASGYGTLNTEAFF
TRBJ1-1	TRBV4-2	CASSQEGRGNTEAFF
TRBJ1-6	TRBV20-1	CSAGDRGFYGSYNSPLHF
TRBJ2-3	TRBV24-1	CATSDLAGAGADTQYF
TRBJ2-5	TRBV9	CASKGQGETQYF
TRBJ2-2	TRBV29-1	CSVGAALTNTGELFF
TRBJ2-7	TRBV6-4	CASSLGGNRGSYEQYF
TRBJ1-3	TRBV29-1	CSVGNGNTIYF
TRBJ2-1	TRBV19	CASSTVGSYNEQFF
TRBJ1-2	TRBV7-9	CASSLGQPYGYTF
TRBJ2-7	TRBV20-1	CSVYFGTDSYEQYF
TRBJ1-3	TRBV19	CASSTGDGNTIYF
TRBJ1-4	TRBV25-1	CASSESGGATNEKPFF
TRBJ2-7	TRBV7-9	CASSLDEQYF
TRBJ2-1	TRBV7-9	CASSFRFSLAPNEQFF
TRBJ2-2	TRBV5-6	CASSLEASGRNTGELFF
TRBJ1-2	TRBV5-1	CASSKPGQGPYGYTF
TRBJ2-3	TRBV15	CATSRGASVDTQYF
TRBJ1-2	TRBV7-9	CASSFPDIGQGLSNYGYTF
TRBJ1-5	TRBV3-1	CASSLGQTNQPQHF
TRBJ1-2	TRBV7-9	CASSESGNGYTF
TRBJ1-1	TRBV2	CASVGDRAGEAEAFF
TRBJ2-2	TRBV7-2	CASSSSVNTGELFF
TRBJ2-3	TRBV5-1	CASSLVAGSSTDTQYF
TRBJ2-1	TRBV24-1	CATSDLQSSYNEQFF
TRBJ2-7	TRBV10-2	CASRDWDRGHGQYF